One sample yielded the 4 T cell receptor beta chains listed below, sequenced in a study of blood T cell repertoires in COVID-19. This table comes from immunoSEQ multiplex PCR, and its TCRdb copy is limited to in-frame clones, with some not included. The top ten clones hold about 8.2% of a sample with 150,000 to 200,000 clones, approximately 86% of them seen once. The sequenced material came from peripheral blood. Receptor source: a man between 60 and 75 years old with acute or convalescent COVID-19.

The V call is TRBV28, the J call TRBJ1-5; TRBD1 matches 7 bases. The CDR3 loop spans 16 amino acids. Losses at the gene ends were 5 bases for V and 4 bases for J; bases not matched to a gene: 11. Germline assignment: CDR1 MDHEN and CDR2 SYDVKM. CDR3 bases: TGTGCCAGCAGTCCACTCCTTGACAGGGAGAATCAGCCCCAGCATTTT. Protein sequence: CASSPLLDRENQPQHF.

In DNA form, the CDR3 reads TGCGCCAGCAGCCAAGATCCCGCGGGCGGGGAGCTGTTTTTT. This translates into CASSQDPAGGELFF. The chain carries TRBV4-1 and TRBJ2-2, with a possible D match to TRBD2 (5 bases). In germline, CDR1 is MGHRA, CDR2 YSYEKL. The V gene lost 0 bases and the J gene lost 7 bases, with 9 bases spanning the gap. The CDR3 is made up of 14 amino acids.

The chain couples TRBV18 to TRBJ1-1; D gene ambiguous. Germline lookup yields CDR1 KGHSH and CDR2 LQKENI. The V end lost 2 bases, the J end lost 5 bases, and 9 bases lay between the germline ends. The CDR3 consists of 13 residues. DNA of the CDR3: TGTGCCAGCTCACCAATGGCTCAGACTGAAGCTTTCTTT. Translated, it gives CASSPMAQTEAFF.

The CDR3 spells CASSRAEEQPQHF. The CDR3 nucleotides are TGTGCCAGCAGTAGGGCGGAGGAACAGCCCCAGCATTTT. The chain links TRBV6-6 to TRBJ1-5; D call uncertain. There are 13 residues in the CDR3. The V and J ends lost 5 bases and 7 bases respectively, with 12 bases between them. Germline-derived CDR1 and CDR2 are MNHNY and SVGAGI (reference sequence).